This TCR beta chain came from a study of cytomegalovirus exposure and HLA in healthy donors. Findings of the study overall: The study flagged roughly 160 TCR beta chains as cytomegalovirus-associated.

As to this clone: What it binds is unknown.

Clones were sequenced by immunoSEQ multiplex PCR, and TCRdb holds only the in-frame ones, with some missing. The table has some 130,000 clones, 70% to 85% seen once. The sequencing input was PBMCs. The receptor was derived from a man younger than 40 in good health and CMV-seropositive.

As DNA, the CDR3 is TGTGCCAGCAGTGAGGACAGCCACTACGAGCAGTACTTC. This gives the protein CASSEDSHYEQYF. The chain recombines TRBV6-1 with TRBJ2-7; tentatively, D is TRBD1 (6 bases). The CDR3 loop spans 13 amino acids. Germline V gene data show CDR1 as MNHNS and CDR2 as SASEGT. The V and J ends lost 3 bases and 3 bases respectively, with 9 bases between them.